The clone carrying this T cell receptor beta chain occurred a few times. Its cognate antigen is unknown. The data originate from a study of CD8 T cells in ankylosing spondylitis. The CDR3 length is 16 residues. V was clipped by 6 bases and J by 3 bases, with 21 bases between them. Germline CDR1 is MRHNA and CDR2 is SNTAGT. With molecular barcodes, quantitative 5'-RACE was used to make the TCR beta libraries. TCRdb redid the calling of the 5' RACE reads with MiXCR, one entry per CDR3 protein. This table has a few hundred thousand distinct CDR3 sequences, about 22% appearing once. Study outcomes and limitations: Typical of ankylosing spondylitis blood, it appeared, was a TCR beta motif of under 10 highly homologous variants. Clones tied to disease were said to be significantly enriched in matched ankylosing spondylitis synovial fluid.

Sequencing was carried out using blood, either unsorted or a sorted T cell fraction (not recorded which). The chain employs TRBV6-4 and TRBJ2-7; D possibly corresponds to TRBD2 (7 bases). This receptor was obtained from a male donor with ankylosing spondylitis. CDR3 nucleotide sequence: TGTGCCAGCAGGGTCCCCGAGGGGGGCGGGAGCTACGAGCAGTACTTC. Protein sequence: CASRVPEGGGSYEQYF.